Included here is one T cell receptor beta chain sequence, with context. Its cognate antigen has yet to be identified. Qualities for individual bases were not recorded, and no much larger clone is one base off. These data belong to a study of patients and donors after allogeneic stem cell transplantation (dated by TCRdb to the early 2020s). Libraries were built with RT-PCR. Sequencing used a NextSeq 550. TCRdb took the public reads, trimmed them with fastp at Q25, ran MiXCR for clone calling and kept in-frame beta chains. Each entry is one CDR3 protein sequence, shown with its most common DNA and genes. A total of about 72,000 distinct CDR3 sequences appear in this sample, more than 25% of them only once. The ten largest clonotypes hold about 30% of the sample. The receptor's source is a human donor who was either an allogeneic HSCT recipient or a stem cell or donor lymphocyte infusion donor (not recorded which). It is not recorded whose cells these are; they may come from a transplant donor. Sequenced material: blood, either unsorted or a sorted T cell fraction (not recorded which).

CDR3 sequence: CASGLVAAGGSGMSYEQYF. The DNA reads as follows: TGTGCTAGTGGTTTGGTGGCCGCGGGAGGGAGTGGGATGTCCTACGAGCAGTACTTC. The chain is made from TRBV12-5 and TRBJ2-7, and 9 bases in between align with TRBD2. CDR1 and CDR2 were assigned from the germline V gene as LGHNT and FRNRAP. Trimming takes 0 bases off V and 1 base off J; junction bases not matched to a gene: 13. The CDR3, cysteine through phenylalanine, is 19 amino acids long. Only the CDR3 DNA is retained, 57 bases long and in frame from the first base.